The rows below give T cell receptor beta chains drawn from one sample of a study of cytomegalovirus exposure and HLA in healthy donors. Assay used: immunoSEQ multiplex PCR; TCRdb lists only in-frame clones, some missing. This sample carries approximately 130,000 clones, around four fifths of them seen once, and the ten largest clones take approximately 1.5%. Sequencing input: PBMCs. The receptors derive from a woman aged 40-49 years in good health and CMV-seronegative. Both conserved end residues are part of each CDR3. A D gene is named only where the DNA matches it firmly. The listing skips clone size in some rows; elsewhere it reads once, few, many or a size class.

d_call	v_call	clone_size	j_call	cdr3_aa	cdr3_nt
-	TRBV5-6	-	TRBJ1-1	CASSLHKTDTEALF	TGTGCCAGCAGCCTTCATAAGACCGACACTGAAGCTCTCTTT
-	TRBV7-2	few	TRBJ1-3	CASTPYGQTGNTIYF	TGTGCCAGCACCCCTTACGGTCAGACAGGAAACACCATATATTTT
-	TRBV19	-	TRBJ1-6	CASSIDNLAPLHF	TGTGCCAGTAGTATAGATAACCTCGCGCCCCTCCACTTT
TRBD1	TRBV9	-	TRBJ1-2	CASSEHRTGDYGYTF	TGTGCCAGCAGCGAGCACCGGACAGGGGACTATGGCTACACCTTC
TRBD1	TRBV5-1	-	TRBJ2-7	CASSEGTGWQYF	TGCGCCAGCAGCGAGGGGACAGGGTGGCAGTACTTC
-	TRBV6-1	-	TRBJ2-7	CASSEPPLGTLPYEQYF	TGTGCCAGCAGTGAACCGCCGTTAGGGACTCTACCCTACGAGCAGTACTTC
TRBD1	TRBV6-5	-	TRBJ1-2	CASSLGGFGYGYTF	TGTGCCAGCAGTCTAGGGGGCTTCGGCTATGGCTACACCTTC
-	TRBV6-1	-	TRBJ1-1	CASSAQTVFEAFF	TGTGCCAGCTCCGCCCAGACAGTCTTTGAAGCTTTCTTT
TRBD1	TRBV29-1	-	TRBJ2-5	CSVGGVPGQPTFEETQYF	TGCAGCGTTGGGGGAGTTCCGGGACAGCCTACCTTCGAAGAGACCCAGTACTTC
-	TRBV19	-	TRBJ1-5	CASSGRPGSVLSNQPQHF	TGTGCCAGTAGCGGGAGGCCAGGGTCGGTCTTGAGCAATCAGCCCCAGCATTTT